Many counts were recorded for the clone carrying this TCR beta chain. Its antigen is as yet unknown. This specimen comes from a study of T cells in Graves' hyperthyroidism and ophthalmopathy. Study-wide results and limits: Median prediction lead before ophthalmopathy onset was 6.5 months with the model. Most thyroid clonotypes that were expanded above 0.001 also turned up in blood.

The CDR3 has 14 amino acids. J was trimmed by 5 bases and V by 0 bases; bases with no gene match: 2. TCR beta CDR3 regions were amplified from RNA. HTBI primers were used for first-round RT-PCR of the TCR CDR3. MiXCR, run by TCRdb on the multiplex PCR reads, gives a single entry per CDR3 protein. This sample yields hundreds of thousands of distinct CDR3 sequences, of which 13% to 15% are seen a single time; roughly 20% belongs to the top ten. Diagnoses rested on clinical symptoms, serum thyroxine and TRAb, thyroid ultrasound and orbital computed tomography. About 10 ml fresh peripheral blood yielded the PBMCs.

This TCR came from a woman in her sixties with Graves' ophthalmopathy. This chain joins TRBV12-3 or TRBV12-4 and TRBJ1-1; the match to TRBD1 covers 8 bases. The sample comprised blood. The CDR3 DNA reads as TGTGCCAGCAGTTTAGCTCACAGGGGGACTGAAGCTTTCTTT. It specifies CASSLAHRGTEAFF.